A selection of T cell receptor beta chains follows, all from one sample in a study of T cell changes during pregnancy in multiple sclerosis. TCRdb keeps only in-frame clones here, not all; method: immunoSEQ multiplex PCR. This table has 85,000 to 130,000 clones, almost 95% appearing once. The sample in question was peripheral blood, obtained before pregnancy. These receptors came from a female donor with multiple sclerosis, enrolled in a pregnancy study. Each CDR3 is given with its conserved first and last residue. A D gene is named only where the DNA matches it firmly. The size field is filled for only some rows; it gives once, few, many or a size class.

TRBD2	.	TRBV5-1	TRBJ2-5	TGCGCCAGCAGCTCAGGACTAGCCCAGGGAAGGGAGACCCAGTACTTC	CASSSGLAQGRETQYF
TRBD2	.	TRBV4-1	TRBJ2-7	TGCGCCAGCAGCCAAGGGGTTAGTCTAGCGGGAGGGCCAGGCGAGCAGTACTTC	CASSQGVSLAGGPGEQYF
.	.	TRBV9	TRBJ2-1	TGTGCCAGCAGCCAGACACAAAATTCGTACAATGAGCAGTTCTTC	CASSQTQNSYNEQFF
TRBD2	.	TRBV5-6	TRBJ2-3	TGTGCCAGCAGCTTTAAGCGGGAATTCACAGATACGCAGTATTTT	CASSFKREFTDTQYF
.	once	TRBV9	TRBJ2-2	TGTGCCAGCAGCGCTTGGACAGAGAACACCGGGGAGCTGTTTTTT	CASSAWTENTGELFF
.	.	TRBV6-6	TRBJ2-3	TGTGCCAGCAGTCAAGGGCGGGACGGGGGAGATACGCAGTATTTT	CASSQGRDGGDTQYF
TRBD2	.	TRBV9	TRBJ2-1	TGTGCCAGCAGCGTCCGCGGGACTAGGGGTTACAATGAGCAGTTCTTC	CASSVRGTRGYNEQFF
.	.	TRBV7-9	TRBJ2-2	TGTGCCAGCAGCTCAGGGTTCCCACAGAACACCGGGGAGCTGTTTTTT	CASSSGFPQNTGELFF
TRBD2	.	TRBV6-5	TRBJ2-7	TGTGCCAGCAGATCAGCGGGGGACCGCTCCCAGCAGTACTTC	CASRSAGDRSQQYF
TRBD2	.	TRBV29-1	TRBJ2-7	TGCAGCGTTTCTGCCGGGACTAGCGGCTACGAGCAGTACTTC	CSVSAGTSGYEQYF